What follows describes a single TCR beta chain. Its antigen is still unknown. The data are from a study of blood T cells in healthy people across ages. Drawing of peripheral blood yielded roughly 9.3 milliliters from each donor. Each sample yielded at least 5 micrograms of PBMC total RNA. Through a sample-barcoded 5' primer and a J-beta primer mix, a second PCR was run for roughly 7 to 12 cycles. From each sample, at least 2.5 million paired-end reads containing CDR3 were obtained. TCRdb re-analysed the 5' RACE reads in MiXCR, keeping a single row per CDR3 protein. The repertoire holds roughly 1.6 million distinct CDR3 sequences, with roughly 30% as singletons. General observations from the study: CMV status of donors was unknown, possibly confounding expanded clonotype changes.

Per germline, CDR1 SGHTA and CDR2 FQGNSA. V shed 0 bases, J shed 12 bases, and the junction held 11 bases outside the gene matches. This CDR3 contains 15 residues. The V and J genes are TRBV7-2 and TRBJ2-1; 7 bases are a match to TRBD2. Sequences were obtained from blood. This TCR was recovered from a young woman in good health. CDR3 region: CASSLAGLAEGGQFF. CDR3 bases: TGTGCCAGCAGCTTAGCGGGGCTAGCGGAGGGCGGGCAGTTCTTC.